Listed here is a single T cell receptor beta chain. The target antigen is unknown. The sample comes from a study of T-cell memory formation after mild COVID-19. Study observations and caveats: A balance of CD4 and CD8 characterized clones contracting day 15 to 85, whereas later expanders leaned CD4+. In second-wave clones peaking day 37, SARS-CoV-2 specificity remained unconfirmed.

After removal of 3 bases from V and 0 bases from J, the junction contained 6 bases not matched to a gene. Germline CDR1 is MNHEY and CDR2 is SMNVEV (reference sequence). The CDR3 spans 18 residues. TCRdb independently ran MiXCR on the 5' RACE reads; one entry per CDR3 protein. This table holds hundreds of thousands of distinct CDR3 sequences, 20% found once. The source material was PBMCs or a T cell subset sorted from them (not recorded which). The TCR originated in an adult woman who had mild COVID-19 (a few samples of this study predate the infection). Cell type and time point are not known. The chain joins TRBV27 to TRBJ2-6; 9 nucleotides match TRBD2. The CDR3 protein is CASSFRLAAVSGANVLTF. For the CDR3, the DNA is TGTGCCAGCAGTTTCCGACTAGCGGCAGTCTCTGGGGCCAACGTCCTGACTTTC.